The present entry profiles one TCR beta chain with its context. Its specificity is not known. The CDR3 has 14 residues. Germline V gene sequence: CDR1 SGHDT, CDR2 YYEEEE. Trimming took off 0 bases at V and 0 bases at J, with 7 bases between the two ends. This entry comes from a study of a mutant IDH1 vaccine in newly diagnosed glioma. The study's findings and limits: Apparently, pseudoprogression bore no relation to changes among the top peripheral T cell clonotypes.

Time point meaning: week 5, during vaccination. The vaccine gave 300 ug of a 20-mer mutant IDH1 peptide subcutaneously per dose. Assay: immunoSEQ multiplex PCR; the TCRdb copy retains only in-frame clones and omits some. The top ten hold 8% to 13% of the sample, which has 30,000 to 35,000 clones, roughly three fifths seen once. The chain is built from TRBV5-6 and TRBJ2-7; TRBD1 might be the D (6 bases). Sequencing used PBMCs, obtained from a glioma patient whose treatment included an IDH1 peptide vaccine. The TCR comes from a woman under 30 with glioma. The CDR3 spells CASSLVDSSYEQYF. The CDR3 nucleotides are TGTGCCAGCAGCTTGGTGGACAGCTCCTACGAGCAGTACTTC.